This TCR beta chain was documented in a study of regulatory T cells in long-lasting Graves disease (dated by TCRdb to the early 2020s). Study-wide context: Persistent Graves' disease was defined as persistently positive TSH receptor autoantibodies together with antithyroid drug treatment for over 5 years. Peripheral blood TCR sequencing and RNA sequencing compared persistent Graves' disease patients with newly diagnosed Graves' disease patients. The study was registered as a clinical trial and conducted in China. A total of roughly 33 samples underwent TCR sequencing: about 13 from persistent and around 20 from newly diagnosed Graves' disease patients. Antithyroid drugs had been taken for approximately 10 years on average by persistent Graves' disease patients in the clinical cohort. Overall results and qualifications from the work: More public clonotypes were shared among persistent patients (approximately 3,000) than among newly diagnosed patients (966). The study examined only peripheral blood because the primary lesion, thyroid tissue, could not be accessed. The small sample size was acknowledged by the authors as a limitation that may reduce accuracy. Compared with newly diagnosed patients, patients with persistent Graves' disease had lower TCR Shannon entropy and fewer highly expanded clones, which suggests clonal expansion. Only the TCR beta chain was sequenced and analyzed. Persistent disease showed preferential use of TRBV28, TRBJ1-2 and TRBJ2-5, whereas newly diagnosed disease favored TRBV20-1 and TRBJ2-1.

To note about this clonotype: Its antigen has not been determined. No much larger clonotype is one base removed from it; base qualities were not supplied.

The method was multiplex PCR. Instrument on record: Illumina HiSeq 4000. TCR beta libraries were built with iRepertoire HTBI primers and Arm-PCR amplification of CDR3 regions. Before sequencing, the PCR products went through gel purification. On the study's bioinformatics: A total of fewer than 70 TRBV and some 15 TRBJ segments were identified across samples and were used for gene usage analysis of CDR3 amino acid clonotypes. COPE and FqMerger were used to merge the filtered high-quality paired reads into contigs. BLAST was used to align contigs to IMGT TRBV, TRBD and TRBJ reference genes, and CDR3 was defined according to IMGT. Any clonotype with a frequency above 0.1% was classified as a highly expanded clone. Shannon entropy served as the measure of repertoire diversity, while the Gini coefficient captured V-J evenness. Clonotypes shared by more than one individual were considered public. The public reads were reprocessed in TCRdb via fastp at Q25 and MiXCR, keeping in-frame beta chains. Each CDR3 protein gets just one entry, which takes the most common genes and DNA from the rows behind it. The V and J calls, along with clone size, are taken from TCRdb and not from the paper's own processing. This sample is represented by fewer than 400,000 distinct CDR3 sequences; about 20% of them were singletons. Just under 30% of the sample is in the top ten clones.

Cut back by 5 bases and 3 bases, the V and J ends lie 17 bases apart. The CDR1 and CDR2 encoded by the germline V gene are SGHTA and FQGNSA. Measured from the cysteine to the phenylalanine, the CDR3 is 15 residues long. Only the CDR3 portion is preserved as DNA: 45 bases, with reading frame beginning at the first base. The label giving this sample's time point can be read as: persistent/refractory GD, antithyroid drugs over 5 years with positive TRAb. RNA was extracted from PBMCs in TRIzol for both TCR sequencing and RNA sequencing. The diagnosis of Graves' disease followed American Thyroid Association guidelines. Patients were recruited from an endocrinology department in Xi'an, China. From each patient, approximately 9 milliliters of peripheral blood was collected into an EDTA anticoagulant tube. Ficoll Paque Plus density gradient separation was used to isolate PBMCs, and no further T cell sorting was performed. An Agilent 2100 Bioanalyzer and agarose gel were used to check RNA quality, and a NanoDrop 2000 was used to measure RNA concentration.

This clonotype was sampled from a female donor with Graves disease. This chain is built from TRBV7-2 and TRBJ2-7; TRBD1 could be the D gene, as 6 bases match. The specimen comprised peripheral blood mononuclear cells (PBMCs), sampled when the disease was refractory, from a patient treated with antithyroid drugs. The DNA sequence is TGTGCCAGCAGCCCCCGGACAGCGAGTTTCTACGAGCAGTACTTC. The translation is CASSPRTASFYEQYF.